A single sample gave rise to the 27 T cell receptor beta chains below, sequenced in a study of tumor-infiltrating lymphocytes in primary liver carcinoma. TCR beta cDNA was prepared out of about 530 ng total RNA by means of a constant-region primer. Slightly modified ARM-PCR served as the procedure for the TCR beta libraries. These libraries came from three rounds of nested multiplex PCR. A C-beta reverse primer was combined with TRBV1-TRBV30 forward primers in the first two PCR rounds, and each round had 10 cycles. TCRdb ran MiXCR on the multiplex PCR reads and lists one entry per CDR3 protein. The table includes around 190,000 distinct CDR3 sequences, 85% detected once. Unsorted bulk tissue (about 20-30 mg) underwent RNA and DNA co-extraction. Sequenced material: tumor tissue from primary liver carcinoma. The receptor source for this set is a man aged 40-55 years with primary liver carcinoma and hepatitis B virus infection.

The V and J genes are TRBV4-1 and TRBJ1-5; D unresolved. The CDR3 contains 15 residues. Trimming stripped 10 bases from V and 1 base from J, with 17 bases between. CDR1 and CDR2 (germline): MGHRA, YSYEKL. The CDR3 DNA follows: TGCGCCAACAGTCCCTTAGAAGGGAGCAATCAGCCCCAGCATTTT. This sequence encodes CANSPLEGSNQPQHF.

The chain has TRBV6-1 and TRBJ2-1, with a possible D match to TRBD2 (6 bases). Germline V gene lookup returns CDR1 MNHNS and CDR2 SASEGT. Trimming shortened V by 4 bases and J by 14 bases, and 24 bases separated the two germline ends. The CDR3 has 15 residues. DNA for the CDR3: TGTGCCAGCAGTGGCGGGACTGCCAACTACAATGAAGAGTTCTTC. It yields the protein CASSGGTANYNEEFF.

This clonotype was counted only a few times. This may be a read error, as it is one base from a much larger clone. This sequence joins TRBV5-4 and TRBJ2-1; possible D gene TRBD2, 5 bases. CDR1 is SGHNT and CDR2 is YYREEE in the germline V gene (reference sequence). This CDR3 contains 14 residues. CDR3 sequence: CASRRQGSHNEQSF. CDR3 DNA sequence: TGTGCCAGCAGACGCCAAGGGAGCCACAATGAGCAGTCCTTC. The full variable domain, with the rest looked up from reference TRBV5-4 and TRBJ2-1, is ETGVTQSPTHLIKTRGQQVTLRCSSQSGHNTVSWYQQALGQGPQFIFQYYREEENGRGNFPPRFSGLQFPNYSSELNVNALELDDSALYLCASRRQGSHNEQSFGPGTRLTVL.

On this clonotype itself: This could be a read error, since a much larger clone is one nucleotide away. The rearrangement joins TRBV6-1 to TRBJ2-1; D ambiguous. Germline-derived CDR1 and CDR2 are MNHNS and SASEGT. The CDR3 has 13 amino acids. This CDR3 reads CASSEGFYSEQFF. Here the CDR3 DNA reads TGTGCCAGCAGTGAAGGCTTCTACAGTGAGCAGTTCTTC.

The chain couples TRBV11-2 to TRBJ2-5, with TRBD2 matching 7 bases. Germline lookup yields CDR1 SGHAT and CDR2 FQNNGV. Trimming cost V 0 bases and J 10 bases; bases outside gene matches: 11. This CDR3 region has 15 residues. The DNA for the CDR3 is TGTGCCAGCAGCTTAGAGGCTAGCGGACAAGAGGGCCAGTACTTC. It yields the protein CASSLEASGQEGQYF.

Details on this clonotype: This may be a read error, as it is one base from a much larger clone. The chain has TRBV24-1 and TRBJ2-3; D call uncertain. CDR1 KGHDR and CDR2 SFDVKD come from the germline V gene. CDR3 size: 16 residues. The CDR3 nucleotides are TGTGCCACCAGTGACCTTCCGGGTCAAGGAACAGATACGCGGTATTTT. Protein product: CATSDLPGQGTDTRYF.

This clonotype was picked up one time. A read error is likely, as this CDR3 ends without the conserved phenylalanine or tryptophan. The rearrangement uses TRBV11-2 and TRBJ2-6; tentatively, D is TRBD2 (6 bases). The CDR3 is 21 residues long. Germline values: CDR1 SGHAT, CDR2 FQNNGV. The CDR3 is CVSSMGGERCTSLSGSNVLTL. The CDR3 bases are TGTGTCAGCAGCATGGGGGGAGAGAGGTGCACTTCCCTCTCTGGGTCCAACGTCCTGACTTTA.

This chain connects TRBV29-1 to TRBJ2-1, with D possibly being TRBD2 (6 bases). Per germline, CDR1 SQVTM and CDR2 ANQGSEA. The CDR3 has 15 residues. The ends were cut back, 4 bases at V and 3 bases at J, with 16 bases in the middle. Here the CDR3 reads CSVGIGGGFYNEQFF. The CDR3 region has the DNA TGCAGCGTTGGAATAGGAGGAGGGTTCTACAATGAGCAGTTCTTC.

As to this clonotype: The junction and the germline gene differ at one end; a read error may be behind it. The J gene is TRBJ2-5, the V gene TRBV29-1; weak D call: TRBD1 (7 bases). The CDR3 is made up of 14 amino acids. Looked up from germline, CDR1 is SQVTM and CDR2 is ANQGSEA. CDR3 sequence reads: CSVGGSDRAEIQYF. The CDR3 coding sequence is TGCAGCGTAGGAGGGTCCGACAGGGCCGAGATCCAGTACTTC.

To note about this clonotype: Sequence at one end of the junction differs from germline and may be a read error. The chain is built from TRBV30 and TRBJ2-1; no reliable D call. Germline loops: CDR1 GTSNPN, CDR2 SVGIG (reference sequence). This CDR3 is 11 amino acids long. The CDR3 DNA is TGTACCTGGAGTCTCCTCAATGAGCGGTTCTTC. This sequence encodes CTWSLLNERFF.

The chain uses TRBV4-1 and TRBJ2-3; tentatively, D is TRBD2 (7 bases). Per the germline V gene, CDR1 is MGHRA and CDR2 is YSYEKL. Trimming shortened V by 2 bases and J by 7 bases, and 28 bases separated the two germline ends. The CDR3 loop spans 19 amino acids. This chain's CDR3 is CASSQSGIRGGDATHTQYF. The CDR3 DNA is TGCGCCAGCAGCCAATCCGGGATTAGAGGGGGGGACGCGACACATACGCAGTATTTT.

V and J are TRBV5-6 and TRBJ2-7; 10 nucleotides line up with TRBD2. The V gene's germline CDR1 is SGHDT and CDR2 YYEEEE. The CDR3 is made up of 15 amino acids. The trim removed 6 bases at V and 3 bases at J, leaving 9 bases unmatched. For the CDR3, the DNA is TGTGCCAGCAACTGGCCCGGGACTAGCGACTACGAGCAGTACTTC. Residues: CASNWPGTSDYEQYF.

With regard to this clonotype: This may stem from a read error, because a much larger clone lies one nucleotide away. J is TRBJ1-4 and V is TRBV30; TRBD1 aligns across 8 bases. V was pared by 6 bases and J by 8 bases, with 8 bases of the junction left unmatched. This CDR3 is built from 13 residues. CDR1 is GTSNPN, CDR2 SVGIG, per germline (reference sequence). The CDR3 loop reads CACLDRAREKLFF. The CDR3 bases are TGTGCCTGTCTGGACAGGGCGCGGGAAAAACTGTTTTTT. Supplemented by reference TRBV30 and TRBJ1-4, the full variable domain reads SQTIHQWPATLVQPVGSPLSLECTVEGTSNPNLYWYRQAAGRGLQLLFYSVGIGQISSEVPQNLSASRPQDRQFILSSKKLLLSDSGFYLCACLDRAREKLFFGSGTQLSVL.

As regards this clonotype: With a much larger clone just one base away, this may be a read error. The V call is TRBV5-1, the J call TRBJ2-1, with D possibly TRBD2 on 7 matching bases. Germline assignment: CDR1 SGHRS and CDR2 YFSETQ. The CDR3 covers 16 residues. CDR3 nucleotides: TGCGCCTGCAGACCCTTAGGGGGAGGGCCGAGGAATGAGCAGTTCTTC. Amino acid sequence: CACRPLGGGPRNEQFF.

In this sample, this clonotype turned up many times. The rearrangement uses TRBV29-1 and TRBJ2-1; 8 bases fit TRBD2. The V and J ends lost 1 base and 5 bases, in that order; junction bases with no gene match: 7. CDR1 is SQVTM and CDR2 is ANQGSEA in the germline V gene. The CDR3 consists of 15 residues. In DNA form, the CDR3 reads TGCAGCGTTGAAGGGAAGCGGGGGCTTGACAATGAGCAGTTCTTC. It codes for CSVEGKRGLDNEQFF.

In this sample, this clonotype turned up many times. The DNA for the CDR3 is TGTGCCGTCGTTCCTGAAATGAACACTGAAGCTTTCTTT. Translation: CAVVPEMNTEAFF. The chain has TRBV28 and TRBJ1-1; D is unresolved. Looked up from germline, CDR1 is MDHEN and CDR2 is SYDVKM. With 11 bases removed from V and 0 bases from J, the gap between germline ends came to 13 bases. The CDR3 is made up of 13 amino acids. The variable domain in full, completed from reference TRBV28 and TRBJ1-1, reads DVKVTQSSRYLVKRTGEKVFLECVQDMDHENMFWYRQDPGLGLRLIYFSYDVKMKEKGDIPEGYSVSREKKERFSLILESASTNQTSMYLCAVVPEMNTEAFFGQGTRLTVV.

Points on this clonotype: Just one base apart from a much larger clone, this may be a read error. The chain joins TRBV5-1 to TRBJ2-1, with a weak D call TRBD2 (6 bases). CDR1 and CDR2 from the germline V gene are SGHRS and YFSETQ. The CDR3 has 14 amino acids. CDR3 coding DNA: TGCGCCAGCAGCTCCTCCGGGACTCACAATGTGCAGTTCTTC. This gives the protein CASSSSGTHNVQFF.

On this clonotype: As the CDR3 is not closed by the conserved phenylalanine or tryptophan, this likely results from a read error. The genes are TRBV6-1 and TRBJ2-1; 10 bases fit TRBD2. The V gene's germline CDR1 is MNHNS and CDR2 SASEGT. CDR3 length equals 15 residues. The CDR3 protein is CVSSESSGSYNEQFL. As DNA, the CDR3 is TGTGTCAGCAGTGAATCTAGCGGGAGCTACAATGAACAGTTCTTA.

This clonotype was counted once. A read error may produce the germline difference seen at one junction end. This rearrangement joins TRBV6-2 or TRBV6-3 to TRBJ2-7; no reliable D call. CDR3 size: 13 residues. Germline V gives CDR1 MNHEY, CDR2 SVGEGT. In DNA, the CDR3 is TGTGCCAGAAATTACGAGGTACCCTACAAGCAGTACTTC. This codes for CARNYEVPYKQYF.

The CDR3 region has the DNA TGTGCCAACAGACAAGGCACCGGGTCTCAGTACGAGCAGTACTTC. Protein sequence: CANRQGTGSQYEQYF. The V call is TRBV4-2, the J call TRBJ2-7; no clear D. V was trimmed by 10 bases and J by 4 bases, leaving 23 bases between them. This CDR3 region has 15 residues. Germline lookup yields CDR1 LGHNA and CDR2 YNFKEQ.

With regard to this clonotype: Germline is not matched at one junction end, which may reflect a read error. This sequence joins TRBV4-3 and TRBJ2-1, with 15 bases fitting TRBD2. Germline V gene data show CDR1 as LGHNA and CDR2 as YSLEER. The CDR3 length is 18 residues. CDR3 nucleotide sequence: TGCGCCAGCAGTCTGGGTTGGACTAGCGGGAGGGCCTGTTATGAGCGGTTCTTC. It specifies CASSLGWTSGRACYERFF.

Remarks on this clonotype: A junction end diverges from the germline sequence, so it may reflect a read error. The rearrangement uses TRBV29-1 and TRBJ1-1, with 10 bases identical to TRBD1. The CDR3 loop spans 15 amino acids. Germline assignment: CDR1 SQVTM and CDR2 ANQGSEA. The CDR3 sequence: CSMTGGLLMDTEVFF. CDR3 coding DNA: TGCAGCATGACAGGGGGCCTCCTCATGGACACTGAAGTTTTCTTT.

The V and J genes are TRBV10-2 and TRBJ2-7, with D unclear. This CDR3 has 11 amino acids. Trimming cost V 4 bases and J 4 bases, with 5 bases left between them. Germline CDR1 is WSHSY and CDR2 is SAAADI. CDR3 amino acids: CASSVVYEQYF. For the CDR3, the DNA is TGCGCCAGCAGTGTCGTATACGAGCAGTACTTC.

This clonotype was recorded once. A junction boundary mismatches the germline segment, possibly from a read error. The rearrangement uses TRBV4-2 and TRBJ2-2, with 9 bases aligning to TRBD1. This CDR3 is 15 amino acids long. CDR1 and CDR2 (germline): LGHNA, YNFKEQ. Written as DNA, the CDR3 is TGTGCCAGCAGCCAAGAACTACAGGGGGCCTGGGAGCTGTTTTTC. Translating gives CASSQELQGAWELFF.

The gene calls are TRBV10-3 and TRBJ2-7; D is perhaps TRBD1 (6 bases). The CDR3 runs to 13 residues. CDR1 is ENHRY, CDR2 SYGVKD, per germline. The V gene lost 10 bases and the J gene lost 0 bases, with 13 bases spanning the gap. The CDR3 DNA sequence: TGTGCCACCTGTAGGGGGAGCTCCTACGAGCAGTACTTC. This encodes CATCRGSSYEQYF.

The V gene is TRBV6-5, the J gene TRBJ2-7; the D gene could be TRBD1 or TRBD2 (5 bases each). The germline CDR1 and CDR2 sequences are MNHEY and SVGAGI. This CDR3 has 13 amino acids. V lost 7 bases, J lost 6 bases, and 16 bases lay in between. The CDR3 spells CASIRQVGGEQYF. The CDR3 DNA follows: TGTGCCAGCATCAGACAAGTTGGGGGCGAGCAGTACTTC.

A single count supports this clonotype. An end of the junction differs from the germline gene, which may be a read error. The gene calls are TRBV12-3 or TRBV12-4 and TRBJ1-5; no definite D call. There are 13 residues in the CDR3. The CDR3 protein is CASSFGVPQPQHF. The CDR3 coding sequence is TGTGCCAGTAGTTTTGGGGTCCCGCAGCCCCAGCATTTT.